This entry concerns a single T cell receptor beta chain. The record originates from a study of siplizumab effects on memory and regulatory T cells. Profiled with immunoSEQ multiplex PCR; TCRdb holds only in-frame clones, not every one. The data contain about 85,000 clones, 85% to 95% of them singletons. V gave up 4 bases and J gave up 4 bases; unmatched junction bases: 8. CDR1 and CDR2 from the germline V gene are SGHDT and YYEEEE. This CDR3 has 16 amino acids. This chain joins TRBV5-6 and TRBJ2-2; TRBD2 agrees at 9 bases. Sequencing was performed on CD8+ T cells sorted from blood. This TCR was recovered from a human donor in good health. The CDR3 coding sequence is TGTGCCAGCAGCCAAGTAGCGGGAGCGGGCACCGGGGAGCTGTTTTTT. This gives the protein CASSQVAGAGTGELFF.